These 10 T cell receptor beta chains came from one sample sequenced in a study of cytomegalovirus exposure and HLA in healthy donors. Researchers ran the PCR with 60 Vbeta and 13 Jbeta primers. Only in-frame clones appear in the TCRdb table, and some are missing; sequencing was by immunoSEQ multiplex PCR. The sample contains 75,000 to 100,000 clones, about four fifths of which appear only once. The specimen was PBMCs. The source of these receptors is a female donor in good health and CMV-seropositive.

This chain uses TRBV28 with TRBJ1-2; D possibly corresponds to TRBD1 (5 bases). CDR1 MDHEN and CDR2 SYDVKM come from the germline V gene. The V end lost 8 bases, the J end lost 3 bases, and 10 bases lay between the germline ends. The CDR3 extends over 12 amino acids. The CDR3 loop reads CASSDSHYGYTF. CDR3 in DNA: TGTGCCAGCTCCGACAGCCACTATGGCTACACCTTC.

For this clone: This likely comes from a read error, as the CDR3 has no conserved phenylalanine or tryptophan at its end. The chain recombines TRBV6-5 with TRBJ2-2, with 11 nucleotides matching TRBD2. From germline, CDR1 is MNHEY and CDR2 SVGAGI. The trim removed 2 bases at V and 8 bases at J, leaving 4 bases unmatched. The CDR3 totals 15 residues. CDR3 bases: TGTGCCAGCAGTTACGTTAGCGGGGGGGAAGGGGAGCTGTTTGTT. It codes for CASSYVSGGEGELFV.

CDR3 DNA: TGTGCCAGTAGTACCAGGGGGAGCCCCTACGAGCAGTACTTC. Its protein is CASSTRGSPYEQYF. V and J are TRBV19 and TRBJ2-7, with 7 bases that match TRBD1. V was pared by 4 bases and J by 2 bases, with 5 bases of the junction left unmatched. The CDR3 contains 14 residues. Germline loops: CDR1 LNHDA, CDR2 SQIVND (reference sequence). The whole variable domain, filled in from reference TRBV19 and TRBJ2-7, reads DGGITQSPKYLFRKEGQNVTLSCEQNLNHDAMYWYRQDPGQGLRLIYYSQIVNDFQKGDIAEGYSVSREKKESFPLTVTSAQKNPTAFYLCASSTRGSPYEQYFGPGTRLTVT.

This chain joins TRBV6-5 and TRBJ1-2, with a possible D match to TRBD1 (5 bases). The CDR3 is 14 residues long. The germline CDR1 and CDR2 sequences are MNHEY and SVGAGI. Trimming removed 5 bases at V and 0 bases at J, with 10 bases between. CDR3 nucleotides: TGTGCCAGCAGTCAGACAGCTACTAACTATGGCTACACCTTC. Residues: CASSQTATNYGYTF.

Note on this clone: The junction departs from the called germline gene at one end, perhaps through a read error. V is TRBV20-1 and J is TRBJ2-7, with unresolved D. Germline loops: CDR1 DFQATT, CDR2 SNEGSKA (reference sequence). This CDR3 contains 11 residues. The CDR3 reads CSALLSSEQYF. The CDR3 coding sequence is TGCAGTGCTCTACTATCCTCCGAGCAGTACTTC.

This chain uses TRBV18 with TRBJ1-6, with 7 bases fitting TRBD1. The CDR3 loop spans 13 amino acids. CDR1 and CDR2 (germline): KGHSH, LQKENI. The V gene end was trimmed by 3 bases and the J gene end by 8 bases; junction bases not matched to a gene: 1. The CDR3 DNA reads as TGTGCCAGCTCACCCGGGACAGATTCACCCCTCCACTTT. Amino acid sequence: CASSPGTDSPLHF.

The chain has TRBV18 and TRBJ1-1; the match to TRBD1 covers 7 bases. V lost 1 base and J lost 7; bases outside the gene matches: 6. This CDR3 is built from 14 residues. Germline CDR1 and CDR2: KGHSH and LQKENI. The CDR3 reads CASSPLGQDNEAFF. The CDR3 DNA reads TGTGCCAGCTCACCACTCGGACAGGATAATGAAGCTTTCTTT.

CDR3 region: CASSSRPGASGGHTGELFF. The CDR3 bases are TGTGCCAGCAGCTCACGACCCGGGGCTAGCGGGGGCCACACCGGGGAGCTGTTTTTT. The V call is TRBV7-8, the J call TRBJ2-2, with 10 nucleotides matching TRBD2. The CDR3 length is 19 residues. Per germline, CDR1 SGHVS and CDR2 FQNEAQ. With 4 bases clipped from V and 3 bases from J, the junction kept 14 bases outside the gene matches.

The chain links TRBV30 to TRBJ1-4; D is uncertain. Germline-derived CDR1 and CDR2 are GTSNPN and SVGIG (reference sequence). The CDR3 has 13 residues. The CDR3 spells CAHSRDMNEKLFF. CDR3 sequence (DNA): TGTGCTCATTCCCGGGATATGAATGAAAAACTGTTTTTT.

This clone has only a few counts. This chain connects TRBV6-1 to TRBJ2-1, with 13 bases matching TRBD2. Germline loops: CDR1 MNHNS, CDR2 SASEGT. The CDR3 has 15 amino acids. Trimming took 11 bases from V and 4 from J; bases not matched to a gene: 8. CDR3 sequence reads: CALKGLAGYYNEQFF. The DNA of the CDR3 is TGTGCCCTCAAGGGACTAGCGGGGTATTACAATGAGCAGTTCTTC.